This is a list of T cell receptor beta chains from one sample in a study of T cell responses to AZD1222 COVID-19 vaccine. Only in-frame clones appear in the TCRdb table, and some are missing; sequencing was by immunoSEQ multiplex PCR. The repertoire has 200,000 or so clones, roughly 92% of them found once; the top ten carry less than 11%. Sequenced here: peripheral blood, sampled on day 0 of AZD1222 vaccination. All receptors come from an adult in good health. The CDR3 runs from the conserved cysteine through the conserved F or W. A D gene is named only where the DNA matches it firmly. Some rows mark clone size as missing; the rest say once, few, many or name a class of expanded clone.

V: TRBV29-1
size: .
J: TRBJ2-3
D: .
CDR3: CSVGGGPTDTQYF
DNA: TGCAGCGTTGGAGGAGGTCCCACAGATACGCAGTATTTT

V: TRBV6-5
size: .
J: TRBJ1-5
D: .
CDR3: CASSYSYSNQPQHF
DNA: TGTGCCAGCAGTTACAGTTATAGCAATCAGCCCCAGCATTTT

V: TRBV28
size: .
J: TRBJ2-5
D: .
CDR3: CASSPARGKETQYF
DNA: TGTGCCAGCAGTCCCGCGAGGGGGAAAGAGACCCAGTACTTC

V: TRBV5-1
size: .
J: TRBJ1-1
D: .
CDR3: CASSHGDDTEAFF
DNA: TGCGCCAGCAGCCACGGGGATGACACTGAAGCTTTCTTT

V: TRBV19
size: .
J: TRBJ2-7
D: .
CDR3: CASRGGGAEQYF
DNA: TGTGCCAGTAGAGGAGGGGGTGCCGAGCAGTACTTC

V: TRBV5-1
size: .
J: TRBJ2-1
D: TRBD1
CDR3: CASSAGQGADEQFF
DNA: TGCGCCAGCAGCGCGGGACAGGGGGCGGATGAGCAGTTCTTC

V: TRBV30
size: .
J: TRBJ2-7
D: TRBD2
CDR3: CAWKERLAGPYEQYF
DNA: TGTGCCTGGAAAGAAAGGCTAGCGGGGCCCTACGAGCAGTACTTC

V: TRBV2
size: once
J: TRBJ2-7
D: .
CDR3: CASSEARRRRFSYEQYF
DNA: TGTGCCAGCAGTGAAGCGCGACGGCGACGCTTCTCCTACGAGCAGTACTTC

V: TRBV2
size: .
J: TRBJ2-4
D: .
CDR3: CASSEERLVKPDIQYF
DNA: TGTGCCAGCAGTGAAGAGCGGCTAGTAAAACCCGACATTCAGTACTTC

V: TRBV18
size: .
J: TRBJ1-2
D: TRBD1
CDR3: CASSPGRTGGLRKYGYTF
DNA: TGTGCCAGCTCACCAGGACGGACAGGCGGCCTAAGGAAATATGGCTACACCTTC

V: TRBV28
size: .
J: TRBJ2-6
D: TRBD1
CDR3: CASSSDRASRSGANVLTF
DNA: TGTGCCAGCAGTTCCGACAGGGCCTCCCGCTCTGGGGCCAACGTCCTGACTTTC

V: TRBV5-1
size: .
J: TRBJ2-3
D: .
CDR3: CASSLVQGGTDTQYF
DNA: TGCGCCAGCAGCTTGGTTCAAGGGGGCACAGATACGCAGTATTTT

V: TRBV5-6
size: few
J: TRBJ2-7
D: TRBD2
CDR3: CASSSRLAGVYEQYF
DNA: TGTGCCAGCAGCTCACGACTAGCGGGAGTGTACGAGCAGTACTTC

V: TRBV5-1
size: .
J: TRBJ1-1
D: .
CDR3: CASSLPGNTEAFF
DNA: TGCGCCAGCAGCTTACCGGGGAACACTGAAGCTTTCTTT

V: TRBV10-3
size: .
J: TRBJ2-2
D: TRBD2
CDR3: CAISESVRTSGTGELFF
DNA: TGTGCCATCAGTGAGTCTGTTAGAACTAGCGGCACCGGGGAGCTGTTTTTT

V: TRBV24-1
size: .
J: TRBJ1-3
D: .
CDR3: CATSDTRGAGSGNTIYF
DNA: TGTGCCACCAGTGACACCCGAGGAGCAGGGTCTGGAAACACCATATATTTT

V: TRBV5-5
size: .
J: TRBJ1-1
D: TRBD1
CDR3: CASSWVTGGSTEAFF
DNA: TGTGCCAGCAGCTGGGTGACAGGGGGTAGCACTGAAGCTTTCTTT

V: TRBV28
size: .
J: TRBJ2-2
D: TRBD2
CDR3: CASSSSGGGTGELFF
DNA: TGTGCCAGCAGCTCGAGCGGGGGGGGCACCGGGGAGCTGTTTTTT

V: TRBV5-1
size: .
J: TRBJ1-1
D: .
CDR3: CASSDGTGTEAFF
DNA: TGCGCCAGCAGCGACGGGACGGGCACTGAAGCTTTCTTT

V: TRBV24-1
size: .
J: TRBJ1-5
D: TRBD1
CDR3: CATRQGPSTNQPQHF
DNA: TGTGCCACCAGACAGGGGCCTTCAACTAATCAGCCCCAGCATTTT

V: TRBV14
size: .
J: TRBJ2-5
D: .
CDR3: CASSQDSTEETQYF
DNA: TGTGCCAGCAGCCAAGATAGCACGGAAGAGACCCAGTACTTC

V: TRBV7-3
size: .
J: TRBJ1-1
D: .
CDR3: CASSSLGGNTEAFF
DNA: TGTGCCAGCAGCTCCCTCGGAGGGAACACTGAAGCTTTCTTT

V: TRBV28
size: .
J: TRBJ1-2
D: .
CDR3: CASSSGQNYGYTF
DNA: TGTGCCAGCAGCTCAGGACAGAACTATGGCTACACCTTC

V: TRBV30
size: .
J: TRBJ2-2
D: .
CDR3: CASGGELFF
DNA: TGTGCCTCTGGGGGGGAGCTGTTTTTT

V: TRBV9
size: .
J: TRBJ1-2
D: .
CDR3: CASSVLRDSNYGYTF
DNA: TGTGCCAGCAGCGTACTTCGCGACAGTAACTATGGCTACACCTTC

V: TRBV24-1
size: .
J: TRBJ1-2
D: .
CDR3: CATSEGLPPGYTF
DNA: TGTGCCACCAGTGAGGGGCTCCCGCCAGGCTACACCTTC

V: TRBV24-1
size: .
J: TRBJ1-1
D: TRBD1
CDR3: CATSGQGGGEAFF
DNA: TGTGCCACCAGTGGGCAGGGGGGGGGTGAAGCTTTCTTT

V: TRBV6-5
size: .
J: TRBJ2-7
D: .
CDR3: CASSFSEGTVAYEQYF
DNA: TGTGCCAGCAGTTTCAGTGAGGGGACGGTGGCCTACGAGCAGTACTTC

V: TRBV18
size: .
J: TRBJ2-7
D: TRBD2
CDR3: CASSPSRGGQDEQYF
DNA: TGTGCCAGCTCACCTTCCCGCGGGGGGCAGGACGAGCAGTACTTC

V: TRBV6-5
size: few
J: TRBJ1-4
D: .
CDR3: CASVGGGEKLFF
DNA: TGTGCCAGCGTCGGTGGGGGTGAAAAACTGTTTTTT

V: TRBV30
size: .
J: TRBJ1-6
D: TRBD1
CDR3: CAWSVSAGGYNSPLHF
DNA: TGTGCCTGGAGTGTATCGGCAGGGGGATATAATTCACCCCTCCACTTT

V: TRBV5-1
size: .
J: TRBJ2-6
D: TRBD1
CDR3: CASSFPGTGIGANVLTF
DNA: TGCGCCAGCAGCTTTCCCGGGACAGGGATCGGGGCCAACGTCCTGACTTTC

V: TRBV19
size: .
J: TRBJ1-5
D: .
CDR3: CASTDAMQPQHF
DNA: TGTGCCAGTACCGACGCTATGCAGCCCCAGCATTTT

V: TRBV7-2
size: few
J: TRBJ1-1
D: TRBD1
CDR3: CASSPGQGRAVTEAFF
DNA: TGTGCCAGCAGCCCAGGACAGGGGAGAGCGGTCACTGAAGCTTTCTTT

V: TRBV7-2
size: .
J: TRBJ2-7
D: TRBD1
CDR3: CASSSQGAVYEQYF
DNA: TGTGCCAGCAGCTCACAGGGGGCTGTTTACGAGCAGTACTTC

V: TRBV2
size: .
J: TRBJ1-2
D: .
CDR3: CARGAVGYGYTF
DNA: TGTGCCAGGGGCGCGGTGGGCTATGGCTACACCTTC

V: TRBV18
size: .
J: TRBJ1-4
D: TRBD1
CDR3: CASSPQQGRDEKLFF
DNA: TGTGCCAGCTCACCGCAACAGGGGAGGGATGAAAAACTGTTTTTT

V: TRBV11-2
size: .
J: TRBJ1-1
D: .
CDR3: CASSTGLGTEAFF
DNA: TGTGCCAGCAGCACAGGACTAGGGACTGAAGCTTTCTTT

V: TRBV12-5
size: .
J: TRBJ1-5
D: .
CDR3: CASTAGQPQHF
DNA: TGTGCTAGTACAGCGGGTCAGCCCCAGCATTTT

V: TRBV9
size: once
J: TRBJ1-1
D: .
CDR3: CASSVATGRAFF
DNA: TGTGCCAGCAGCGTAGCTACAGGCCGAGCTTTCTTT

V: TRBV24-1
size: .
J: TRBJ2-7
D: .
CDR3: CATSDGTSEQYF
DNA: TGTGCCACCAGTGACGGGACTTCGGAGCAGTACTTC

V: TRBV5-4
size: .
J: TRBJ1-5
D: .
CDR3: CASSLGPSYNQPQHF
DNA: TGTGCCAGCAGCCTGGGACCGTCGTACAATCAGCCCCAGCATTTT

V: TRBV18
size: .
J: TRBJ2-4
D: TRBD2
CDR3: CASSPTAAGNIQYF
DNA: TGTGCCAGCTCACCCACGGCAGCGGGGAACATTCAGTACTTC

V: TRBV11-2
size: .
J: TRBJ1-5
D: TRBD1
CDR3: CASSLGGQPNQPQHF
DNA: TGTGCCAGCAGCTTAGGGGGACAGCCCAATCAGCCCCAGCATTTT

V: TRBV19
size: .
J: TRBJ1-1
D: .
CDR3: CASRNTPRGATEAFF
DNA: TGTGCCAGTCGAAATACCCCGCGGGGAGCCACTGAAGCTTTCTTT

V: TRBV6-5
size: few
J: TRBJ1-1
D: .
CDR3: CASRVQALNTEAFF
DNA: TGTGCCAGCAGAGTACAGGCTTTGAACACTGAAGCTTTCTTT